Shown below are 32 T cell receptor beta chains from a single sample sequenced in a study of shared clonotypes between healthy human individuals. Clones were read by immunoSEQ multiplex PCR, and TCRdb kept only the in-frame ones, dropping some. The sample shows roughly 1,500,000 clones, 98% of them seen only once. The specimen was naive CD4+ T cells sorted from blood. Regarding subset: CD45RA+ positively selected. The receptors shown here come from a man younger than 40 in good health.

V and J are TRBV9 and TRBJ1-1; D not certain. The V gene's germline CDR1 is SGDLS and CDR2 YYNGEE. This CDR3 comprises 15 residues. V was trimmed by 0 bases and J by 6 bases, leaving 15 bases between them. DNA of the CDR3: TGTGCCAGCAGCGTAGCCGTGAACGGATTGTCTGAAGCTTTCTTT. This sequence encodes CASSVAVNGLSEAFF.

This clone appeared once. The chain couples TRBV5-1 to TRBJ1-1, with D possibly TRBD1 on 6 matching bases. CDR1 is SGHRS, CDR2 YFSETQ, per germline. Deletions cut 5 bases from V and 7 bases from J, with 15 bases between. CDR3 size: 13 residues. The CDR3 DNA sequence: TGCGCCAGCAGTTCCGACAGGCGGGGTGAAGCTTTCTTT. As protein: CASSSDRRGEAFF.

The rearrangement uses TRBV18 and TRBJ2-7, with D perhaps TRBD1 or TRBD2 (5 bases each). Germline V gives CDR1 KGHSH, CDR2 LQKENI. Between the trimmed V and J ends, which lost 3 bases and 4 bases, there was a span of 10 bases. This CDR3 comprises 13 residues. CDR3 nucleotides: TGTGCCAGCTCACCGGGACGGCCGTACGAGCAGTACTTC. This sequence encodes CASSPGRPYEQYF.

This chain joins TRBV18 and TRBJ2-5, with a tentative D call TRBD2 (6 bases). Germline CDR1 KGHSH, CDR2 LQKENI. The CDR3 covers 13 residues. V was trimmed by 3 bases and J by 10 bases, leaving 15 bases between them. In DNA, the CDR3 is TGTGCCAGCTCACCCGGGACCTTCGGGGGCCAGTACTTC. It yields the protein CASSPGTFGGQYF.

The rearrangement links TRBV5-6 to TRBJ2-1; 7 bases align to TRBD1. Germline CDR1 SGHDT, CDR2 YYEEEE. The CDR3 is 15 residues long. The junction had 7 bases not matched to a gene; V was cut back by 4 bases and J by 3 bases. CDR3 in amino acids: CASSRAGTDYNEQFF. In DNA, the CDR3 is TGTGCCAGCAGCCGAGCCGGGACAGACTACAATGAGCAGTTCTTC. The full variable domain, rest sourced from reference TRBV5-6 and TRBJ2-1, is DAGVTQSPTHLIKTRGQQVTLRCSPKSGHDTVSWYQQALGQGPQFIFQYYEEEERQRGNFPDRFSGHQFPNYSSELNVNALLLGDSALYLCASSRAGTDYNEQFFGPGTRLTVL.

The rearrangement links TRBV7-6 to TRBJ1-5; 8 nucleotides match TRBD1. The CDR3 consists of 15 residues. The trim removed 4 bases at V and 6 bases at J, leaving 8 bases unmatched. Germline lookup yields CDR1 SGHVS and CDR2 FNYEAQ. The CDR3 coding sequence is TGTGCCAGCAGCTCCTTAAGGACAGGGTTTCAGCCCCAGCATTTT. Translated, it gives CASSSLRTGFQPQHF.

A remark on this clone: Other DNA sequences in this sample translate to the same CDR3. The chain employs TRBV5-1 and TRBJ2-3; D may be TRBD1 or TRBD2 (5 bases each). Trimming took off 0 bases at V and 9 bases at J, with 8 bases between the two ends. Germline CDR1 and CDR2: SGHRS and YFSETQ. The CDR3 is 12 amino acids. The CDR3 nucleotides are TGCGCCAGCAGCTTGGGAAGGGACACGCAGTATTTT. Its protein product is CASSLGRDTQYF.

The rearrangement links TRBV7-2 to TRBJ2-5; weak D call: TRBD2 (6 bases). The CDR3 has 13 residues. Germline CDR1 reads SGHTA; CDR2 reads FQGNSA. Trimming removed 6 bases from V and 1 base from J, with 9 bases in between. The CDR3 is CASSYGGQETQYF. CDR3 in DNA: TGTGCCAGCAGTTACGGGGGCCAAGAGACCCAGTACTTC.

The CDR3 sequence: CASSRARENTDTQYF. The CDR3 region has the DNA TGTGCCAGTAGTAGGGCGCGGGAGAACACAGATACGCAGTATTTT. The chain recombines TRBV19 with TRBJ2-3; 7 nucleotides line up with TRBD2. Trimming took 4 bases from V and 2 from J; bases not matched to a gene: 6. The germline V gene has CDR1 LNHDA and CDR2 SQIVND (reference sequence). CDR3 size: 15 residues.

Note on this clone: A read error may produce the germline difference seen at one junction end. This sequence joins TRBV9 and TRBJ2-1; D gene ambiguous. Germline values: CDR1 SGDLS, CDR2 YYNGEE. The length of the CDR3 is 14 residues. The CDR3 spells CASSVQNSNNEQFF. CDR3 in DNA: TGTGCCAGCAGCGTACAGAACAGCAACAATGAACAGTTCTTC.

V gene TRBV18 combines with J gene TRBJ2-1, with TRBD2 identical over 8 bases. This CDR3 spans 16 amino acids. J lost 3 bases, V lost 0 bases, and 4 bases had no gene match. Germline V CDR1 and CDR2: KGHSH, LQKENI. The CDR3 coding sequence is TGTGCCAGCTCACCACCGAGCGGGAGATTCTACAATGAGCAGTTCTTC. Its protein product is CASSPPSGRFYNEQFF. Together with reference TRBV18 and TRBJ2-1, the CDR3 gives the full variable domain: NAGVMQNPRHLVRRRGQEARLRCSPMKGHSHVYWYRQLPEEGLKFMVYLQKENIIDESGMPKERFSAEFPKEGPSILRIQQVVRGDSAAYFCASSPPSGRFYNEQFFGPGTRLTVL.

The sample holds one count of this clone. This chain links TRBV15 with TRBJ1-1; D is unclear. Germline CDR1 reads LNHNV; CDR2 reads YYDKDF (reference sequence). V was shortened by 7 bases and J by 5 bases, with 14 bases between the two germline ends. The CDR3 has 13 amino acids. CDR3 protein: CATNKDGITEAFF. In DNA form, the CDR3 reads TGTGCCACCAATAAGGACGGTATTACTGAAGCTTTCTTT.

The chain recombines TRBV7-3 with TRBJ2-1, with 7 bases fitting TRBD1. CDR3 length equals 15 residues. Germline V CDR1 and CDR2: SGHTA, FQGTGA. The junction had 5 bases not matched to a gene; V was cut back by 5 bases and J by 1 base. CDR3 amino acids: CASSPIQGSYNEQFF. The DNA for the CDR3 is TGTGCCAGCAGCCCTATACAGGGGTCCTACAATGAGCAGTTCTTC.

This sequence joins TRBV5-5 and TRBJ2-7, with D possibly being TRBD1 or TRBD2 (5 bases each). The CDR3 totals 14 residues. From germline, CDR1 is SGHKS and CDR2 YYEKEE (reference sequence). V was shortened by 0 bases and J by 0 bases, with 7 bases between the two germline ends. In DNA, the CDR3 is TGTGCCAGCAGCTTGGGGGGGTACTCCTACGAGCAGTACTTC. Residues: CASSLGGYSYEQYF.

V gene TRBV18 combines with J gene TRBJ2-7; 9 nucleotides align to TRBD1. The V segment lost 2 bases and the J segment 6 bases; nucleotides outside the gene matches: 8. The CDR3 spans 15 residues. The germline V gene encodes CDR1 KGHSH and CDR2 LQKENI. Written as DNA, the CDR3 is TGTGCCAGCTCACCAGGGGACAGGGCCAAGGGCGAGCAGTACTTC. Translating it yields CASSPGDRAKGEQYF.

The CDR3 DNA follows: TGTGCCAGCAGTTTCCGCTGGGGGACAGGGAATGGCTACACCTTC. The encoded protein is CASSFRWGTGNGYTF. The V call is TRBV27, the J call TRBJ1-2; 9 nucleotides agree with TRBD1. CDR3 length: 15 amino acids. Germline values: CDR1 MNHEY, CDR2 SMNVEV (reference sequence). V dropped 3 bases and J dropped 6; count of bases not matched to a gene: 8.

CDR3 sequence reads: CASGRPYEQYF. In DNA, the CDR3 is TGTGCCAGTGGTAGACCTTACGAGCAGTACTTC. This chain joins TRBV28 and TRBJ2-7, with unresolved D. Trimming cost V 9 bases and J 4 bases, with 10 bases left between them. The CDR3 spans 11 residues. Germline V CDR1 and CDR2: MDHEN, SYDVKM.

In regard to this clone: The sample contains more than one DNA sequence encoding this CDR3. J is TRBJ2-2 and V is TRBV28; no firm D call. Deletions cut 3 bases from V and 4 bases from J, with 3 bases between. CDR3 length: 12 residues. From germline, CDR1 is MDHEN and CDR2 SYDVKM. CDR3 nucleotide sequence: TGTGCCAGCAGTTTTCTCACCGGGGAGCTGTTTTTT. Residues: CASSFLTGELFF.

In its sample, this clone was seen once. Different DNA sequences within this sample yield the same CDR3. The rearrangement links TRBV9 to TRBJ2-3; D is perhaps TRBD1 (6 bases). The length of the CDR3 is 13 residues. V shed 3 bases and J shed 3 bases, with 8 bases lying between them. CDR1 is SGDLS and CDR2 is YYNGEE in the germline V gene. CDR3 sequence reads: CASSGRGTDTQYF. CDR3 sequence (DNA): TGTGCCAGCAGCGGTAGGGGGACAGATACGCAGTATTTT. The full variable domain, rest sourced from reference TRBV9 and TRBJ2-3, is DSGVTQTPKHLITATGQRVTLRCSPRSGDLSVYWYQQSLDQGLQFLIQYYNGEERAKGNILERFSAQQFPDLHSELNLSSLELGDSALYFCASSGRGTDTQYFGPGTRLTVL.

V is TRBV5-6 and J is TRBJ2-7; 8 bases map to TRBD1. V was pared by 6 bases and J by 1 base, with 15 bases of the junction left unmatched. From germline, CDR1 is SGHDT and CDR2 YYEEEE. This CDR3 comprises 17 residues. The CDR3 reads CASISYSRGRLSYEQYF. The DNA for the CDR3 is TGTGCCAGCATCTCTTATAGCAGGGGGCGTTTATCCTACGAGCAGTACTTC.

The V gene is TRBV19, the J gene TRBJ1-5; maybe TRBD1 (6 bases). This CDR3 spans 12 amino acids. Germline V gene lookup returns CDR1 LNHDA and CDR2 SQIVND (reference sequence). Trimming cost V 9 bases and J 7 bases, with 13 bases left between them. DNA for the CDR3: TGTGCCAGCAGGGGCGGGGCCCAGCCCCAGCATTTT. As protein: CASRGGAQPQHF.

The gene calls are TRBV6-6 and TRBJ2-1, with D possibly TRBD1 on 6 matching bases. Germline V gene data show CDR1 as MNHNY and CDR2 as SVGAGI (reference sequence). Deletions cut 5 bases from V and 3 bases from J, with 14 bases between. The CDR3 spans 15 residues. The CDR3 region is CASSPRGSGYNEQFF. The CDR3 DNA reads TGTGCCAGCAGTCCCAGGGGTTCGGGCTACAATGAGCAGTTCTTC.

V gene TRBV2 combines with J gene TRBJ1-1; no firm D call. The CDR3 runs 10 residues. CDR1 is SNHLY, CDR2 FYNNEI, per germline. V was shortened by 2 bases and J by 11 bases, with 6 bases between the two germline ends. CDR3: CASSESGAFF. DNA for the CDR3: TGTGCCAGCAGTGAATCCGGGGCTTTCTTT.

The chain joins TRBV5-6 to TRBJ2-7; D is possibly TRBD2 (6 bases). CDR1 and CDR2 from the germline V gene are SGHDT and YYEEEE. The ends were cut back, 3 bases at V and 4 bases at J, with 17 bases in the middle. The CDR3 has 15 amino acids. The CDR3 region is CASSSSGPAKYEQYF. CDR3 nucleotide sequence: TGTGCCAGCAGCTCGAGCGGGCCGGCGAAATACGAGCAGTACTTC.

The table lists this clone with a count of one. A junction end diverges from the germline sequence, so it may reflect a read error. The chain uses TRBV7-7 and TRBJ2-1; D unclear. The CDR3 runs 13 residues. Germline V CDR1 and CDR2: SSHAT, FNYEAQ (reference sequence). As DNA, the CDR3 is TGTGCTAGCAGCTTAGGGTCGGCGAATGAGCAGTTCTTC. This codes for CASSLGSANEQFF.

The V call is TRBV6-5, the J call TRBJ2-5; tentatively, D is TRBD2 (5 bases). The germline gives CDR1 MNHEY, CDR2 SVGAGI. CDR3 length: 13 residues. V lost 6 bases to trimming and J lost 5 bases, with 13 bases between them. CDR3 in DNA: TGTGCCAGCAGCGCGGCGAGGGTGGAGACCCAGTACTTC. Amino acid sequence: CASSAARVETQYF.

The CDR3 nucleotides are TGTGCCAGCAGCTTGGATATAGCGGGAGCGATAAACGAGCAGTACTTC. Encoded protein: CASSLDIAGAINEQYF. This chain connects TRBV5-4 to TRBJ2-7; 9 nucleotides match TRBD2. The V and J ends lost 0 bases and 5 bases, in that order; junction bases with no gene match: 9. There are 16 residues in the CDR3. Germline V lookup: CDR1 SGHNT, CDR2 YYREEE (reference sequence).

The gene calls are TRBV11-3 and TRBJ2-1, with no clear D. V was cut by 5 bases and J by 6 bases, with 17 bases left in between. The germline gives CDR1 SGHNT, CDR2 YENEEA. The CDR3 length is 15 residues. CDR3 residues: CASSTTPKSSNEQFF. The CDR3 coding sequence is TGTGCCAGCAGCACGACTCCCAAATCTAGCAATGAGCAGTTCTTC.

The CDR3: CASSPQRDLDGSQFF. The DNA for the CDR3 is TGTGCCAGCTCACCTCAACGGGACTTGGATGGTTCGCAGTTCTTC. This chain joins TRBV18 and TRBJ2-1; the D gene is possibly TRBD2 (6 bases). Germline V gene lookup returns CDR1 KGHSH and CDR2 LQKENI. Trimming pared 3 bases from V and 12 bases from J, leaving 21 bases between. CDR3 length: 15 residues.

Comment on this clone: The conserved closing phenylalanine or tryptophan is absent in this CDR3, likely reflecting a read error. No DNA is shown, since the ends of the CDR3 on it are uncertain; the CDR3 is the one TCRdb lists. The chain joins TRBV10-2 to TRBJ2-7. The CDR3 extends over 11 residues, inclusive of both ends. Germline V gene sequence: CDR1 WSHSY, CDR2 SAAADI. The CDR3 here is CASRLPGPSRI.

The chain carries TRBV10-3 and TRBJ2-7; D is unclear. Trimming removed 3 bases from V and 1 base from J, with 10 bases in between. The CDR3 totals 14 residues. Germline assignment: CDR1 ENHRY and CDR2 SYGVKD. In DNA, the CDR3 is TGTGCCATCAGTGAAGTACGTAGATCCTACGAGCAGTACTTC. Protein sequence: CAISEVRRSYEQYF.

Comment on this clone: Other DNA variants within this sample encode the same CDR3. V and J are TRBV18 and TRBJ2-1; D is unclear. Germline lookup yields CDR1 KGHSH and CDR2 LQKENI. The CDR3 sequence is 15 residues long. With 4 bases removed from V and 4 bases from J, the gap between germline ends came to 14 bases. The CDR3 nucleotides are TGTGCCAGCTCACGAGGTTTGGCAGAATACAATGAGCAGTTCTTC. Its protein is CASSRGLAEYNEQFF. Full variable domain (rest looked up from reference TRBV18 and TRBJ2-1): NAGVMQNPRHLVRRRGQEARLRCSPMKGHSHVYWYRQLPEEGLKFMVYLQKENIIDESGMPKERFSAEFPKEGPSILRIQQVVRGDSAAYFCASSRGLAEYNEQFFGPGTRLTVL.